A single sample is the source of the 18 T cell receptor beta chains below, sequenced in a study of control samples from healthy donors and cancer patients. Data came from immunoSEQ multiplex PCR; TCRdb stores just in-frame clones and leaves some out. The sample lists 95,000 to 150,000 clones; more than 85% were seen once. The sequenced sample consisted of blood. The origin of the receptors is a man younger than 30 in good health.

The chain uses TRBV10-3 and TRBJ2-5; 13 bases line up with TRBD2. CDR1 and CDR2 (germline): ENHRY, SYGVKD. Trimming took 3 bases from V and 4 from J; bases not matched to a gene: 8. This CDR3 spans 17 amino acids. CDR3 amino acids: CAISEQGLAGVGETQYF. In DNA form, the CDR3 reads TGTGCCATCAGTGAACAAGGACTAGCGGGAGTGGGAGAGACCCAGTACTTC.

The rearrangement links TRBV7-9 to TRBJ2-3; TRBD2 is a possible D gene (5 bases). Trimming took off 6 bases at V and 2 bases at J, with 24 bases between the two ends. Germline-derived CDR1 and CDR2 are SEHNR and FQNEAQ (reference sequence). This CDR3 contains 18 residues. CDR3 DNA sequence: TGTGCCAGCAGTTCATCCAAGGGTCGGGGATTGTACACAGATACGCAGTATTTT. Encoded protein: CASSSSKGRGLYTDTQYF.

The rearrangement uses TRBV6-4 and TRBJ2-5; 10 bases agree with TRBD1. V lost 6 bases, J lost 5 bases, and 12 bases stayed unmatched. This CDR3 region has 16 residues. CDR1 and CDR2 (germline): MRHNA, SNTAGT. In DNA, the CDR3 is TGTGCCAGCAGCCTTGTCCCGGGACAGGGGCCGGAGACCCAGTACTTC. Its translation is CASSLVPGQGPETQYF.

In this sample, this clone turned up a few times. The V gene is TRBV19, the J gene TRBJ1-1; D is uncertain. Germline V lookup: CDR1 LNHDA, CDR2 SQIVND (reference sequence). CDR3 size: 11 residues. V was pared by 3 bases and J by 11 bases, with 10 bases between. The CDR3 DNA sequence: TGTGCCAGTAGTATGGGAATTGGGGCTTTCTTT. Translation: CASSMGIGAFF.

The gene calls are TRBV6-5 and TRBJ1-1; no firm D call. Germline V CDR1 and CDR2: MNHEY, SVGAGI. Trimming left V 3 bases short and J 1 base short, with 9 bases between. This CDR3 contains 14 residues. DNA for the CDR3: TGTGCCAGCAGTTATGGTCGGGGGAACACTGAAGCTTTCTTT. This encodes CASSYGRGNTEAFF.

The rearrangement joins TRBV11-2 to TRBJ2-1; weak D call: TRBD2 (6 bases). Trimming left V 2 bases short and J 1 base short, with 21 bases between. This CDR3 has 19 residues. Germline CDR1 is SGHAT and CDR2 is FQNNGV. CDR3 residues: CASSLSQSGVWYSYNEQFF. Written as DNA, the CDR3 is TGTGCCAGCAGCTTAAGCCAATCGGGGGTATGGTATTCCTACAATGAGCAGTTCTTC. Combining the CDR3 with reference TRBV11-2 and TRBJ2-1 gives the whole variable domain EAGVAQSPRYKIIEKRQSVAFWCNPISGHATLYWYQQILGQGPKLLIQFQNNGVVDDSQLPKDRFSAERLKGVDSTLKIQPAKLEDSAVYLCASSLSQSGVWYSYNEQFFGPGTRLTVL.

This chain links TRBV5-6 with TRBJ2-1, with D unresolved. This CDR3 has 13 residues. Germline loops: CDR1 SGHDT, CDR2 YYEEEE. Trimming stripped 4 bases from V and 5 bases from J, with 10 bases between. CDR3 sequence reads: CASSPDRNNEQFF. The CDR3 coding sequence is TGTGCCAGCAGCCCCGACCGTAACAATGAGCAGTTCTTC.

The chain has TRBV6-4 and TRBJ2-2, with D possibly being TRBD1 (5 bases). Looked up from germline, CDR1 is MRHNA and CDR2 is SNTAGT. Trimming removed 6 bases from V and 0 bases from J, with 11 bases in between. This CDR3 comprises 15 residues. The CDR3 sequence is CASRKGPSNTGELFF. The CDR3 bases are TGTGCCAGCAGGAAGGGGCCTTCGAACACCGGGGAGCTGTTTTTT.

In this sample, this clone turned up once. The rearrangement uses TRBV27 and TRBJ1-1; 7 nucleotides line up with TRBD1. There are 15 residues in the CDR3. Per the germline V gene, CDR1 is MNHEY and CDR2 is SMNVEV (reference sequence). V dropped 5 bases and J dropped 2; count of bases not matched to a gene: 8. DNA for the CDR3: TGTGCCAGCAGTCGGAACAGGGGACCAAACACTGAAGCTTTCTTT. Translation gives CASSRNRGPNTEAFF.

The chain uses TRBV7-3 and TRBJ1-6; D might be TRBD1 (5 bases). Germline V gene sequence: CDR1 SGHTA, CDR2 FQGTGA. This CDR3 has 14 residues. The V and J ends lost 8 bases and 7 bases respectively, with 15 bases between them. In DNA form, the CDR3 reads TGTGCCAGCTCCCCCGGGACGACAAATTCACCCCTCCACTTT. Encoded protein: CASSPGTTNSPLHF.

This clone was seen a single time. The J gene is TRBJ1-1, the V gene TRBV27, with TRBD1 as a possible D gene (5 bases). CDR3 length equals 13 residues. The germline V gene encodes CDR1 MNHEY and CDR2 SMNVEV (reference sequence). V gave up 10 bases and J gave up 3 bases, with 15 bases separating them. CDR3 protein: CAIRRAGDTEAFF. The CDR3 nucleotides read TGTGCCATCAGAAGGGCGGGGGACACTGAAGCTTTCTTT.

This chain connects TRBV4-3 to TRBJ2-2; no clear D. The germline CDR1 and CDR2 sequences are LGHNA and YSLEER. The CDR3 sequence is 16 residues long. V lost 3 bases, J lost 3 bases, and 14 bases lay in between. The CDR3 region is CASSHSPEKYTGELFF. Written as DNA, the CDR3 is TGCGCCAGCAGCCACTCTCCCGAGAAGTACACCGGGGAGCTGTTTTTT.

The CDR3 reads CATLEGDREAQPQHF. The CDR3 DNA reads TGTGCCACCTTAGAGGGGGACAGGGAGGCTCAGCCCCAGCATTTT. This chain links TRBV6-6 with TRBJ1-5; TRBD1 aligns across 9 bases. CDR1 and CDR2 from the germline V gene are MNHNY and SVGAGI (reference sequence). V was pared by 10 bases and J by 6 bases, with 13 bases of the junction left unmatched. The CDR3 totals 15 residues.

This chain links TRBV6-5 with TRBJ1-5, with D unresolved. CDR3 length: 12 amino acids. Per the germline V gene, CDR1 is MNHEY and CDR2 is SVGAGI. V lost 7 bases to trimming and J lost 0 bases, with 4 bases between them. The CDR3 sequence: CASKDSNQPQHF. CDR3 in DNA: TGTGCCAGCAAAGATAGCAATCAGCCCCAGCATTTT.

The chain couples TRBV14 to TRBJ2-1, with 12 bases aligning to TRBD2. This CDR3 is built from 16 residues. V lost 4 bases, J lost 8 bases, and 9 bases stayed unmatched. Germline CDR1 reads SGHDN; CDR2 reads FVKESK. CDR3 region: CASSLGLAGRVHEQFF. In nucleotides, the CDR3 is TGTGCCAGCAGCCTTGGACTAGCGGGAAGGGTACATGAGCAGTTCTTC.

The chain combines TRBV10-1 with TRBJ2-7; 10 positions match TRBD1. Germline-derived CDR1 and CDR2 are WNHNN and SYGVQD (reference sequence). V trimming: 0 bases; J trimming: 7 bases; junction bases outside the gene matches: 6. CDR3 length: 15 residues. This CDR3 reads CASSESTGGAWEQYF. The CDR3 nucleotides read TGCGCCAGCAGTGAGTCGACAGGGGGCGCGTGGGAGCAGTACTTC.

The chain is built from TRBV7-8 and TRBJ1-5, with a tentative D call TRBD1 (6 bases). Germline V CDR1 and CDR2: SGHVS, FQNEAQ. The V and J ends lost 1 base and 6 bases respectively, with 16 bases between them. The CDR3 is 16 amino acids. The CDR3 sequence is CASSLEWRGARQPQHF. CDR3 DNA: TGTGCCAGCAGCTTAGAGTGGCGGGGGGCACGTCAGCCCCAGCATTTT.

This clone occurred a few times. The chain carries TRBV27 and TRBJ2-2; 7 bases are shared with TRBD2. CDR1 MNHEY and CDR2 SMNVEV come from the germline V gene (reference sequence). J was trimmed by 2 bases and V by 2 bases; bases with no gene match: 8. This CDR3 has 17 amino acids. The CDR3 protein is CASSLGREGPNTGELFF. As DNA, the CDR3 is TGTGCCAGCAGTTTAGGAAGGGAGGGCCCTAACACCGGGGAGCTGTTTTTT.